This is a list of T cell receptor beta chains from one sample in a study of beta chain features in type 1 diabetes. Data came from immunoSEQ multiplex PCR; TCRdb stores just in-frame clones and leaves some out. This sample has about 150,000 clones, with approximately 8.1% found just once. The sequencing sample was made of central memory CD4+ T cells from blood. The receptors derive from a woman aged 40-49 years with type 1 diabetes. Each CDR3 is given with its conserved first and last residue. Fields, in order: D gene, J gene, clone size, V gene, CDR3 DNA, CDR3 protein. D genes are given only for firm matches. Size tells how often a clone was seen (once, few, many) or the class of an expanded clone, and some rows leave it out.

TRBD1,TRBJ1-4,few,TRBV4-2,TGTGCCAGCAGCCAAAAGACAGGGACAGTCGAAAAACTGTTTTTT,CASSQKTGTVEKLFF
.,TRBJ2-1,.,TRBV7-2,TGTGCCAGCAGCCAGCGGACAGACCTTTCCAATGAGCAGTTCTTC,CASSQRTDLSNEQFF
TRBD1,TRBJ2-2,.,TRBV9,TGTGCCAGCAGCGTAGGGGACAGGGCGGCCGGGGAGCTGTTTTTT,CASSVGDRAAGELFF
.,TRBJ2-5,few,TRBV7-8,TGTGCCAGCAGCTTACAGGGGGGACGAGAGACCCAGTACTTC,CASSLQGGRETQYF
TRBD1,TRBJ2-5,few,TRBV9,TGTGCCAGCAGCTCACAGGGGCCGACCCAGTACTTC,CASSSQGPTQYF
.,TRBJ1-1,.,TRBV29-1,TGCAGCGTAAAGAGGGTGAACACTGAAGCTTTCTTT,CSVKRVNTEAFF
.,TRBJ2-1,few,TRBV4-1,TGCGCCAGCAGCCAATACGGGAGCTCCTACAATGAGCAGTTCTTC,CASSQYGSSYNEQFF
.,TRBJ2-2,many,TRBV15,TGTGCCACCAGCAGGACGACCGGAGGGGCCGGGGAGCTGTTTTTT,CATSRTTGGAGELFF
.,TRBJ1-3,few,TRBV6-5,TGTGCCAGCAGTTCCAGGGTGTCCGGAAACACCATATATTTT,CASSSRVSGNTIYF
.,TRBJ1-1,few,TRBV2,TGTGCCAGCAGGGCAGGGGCCACTGAAGCTTTCTTT,CASRAGATEAFF
.,TRBJ2-3,few,TRBV2,TGTGCCAGCACTGGGCAGGGGAAGGATACGCAGTATTTT,CASTGQGKDTQYF
TRBD1,TRBJ1-1,few,TRBV5-4,TGTGCCAGCAGCTTAGGACAGGGACCAATGAACACTGAAGCTTTCTTT,CASSLGQGPMNTEAFF
.,TRBJ2-7,few,TRBV18,TGTGCCAGCTCCCGCACGGTTGGAGGGGCGTCCTACGAGCAGTACTTC,CASSRTVGGASYEQYF